This TCR beta chain was sequenced in a study of cytomegalovirus exposure and HLA in healthy donors. Germline CDR1 SGHVS, CDR2 FQNEAQ. There are 18 residues in the CDR3. The V and J ends lost 5 bases and 7 bases respectively, with 30 bases between them. Method: immunoSEQ multiplex PCR; TCRdb's copy keeps in-frame clones and lacks some. The sample contains around 350,000 clones, approximately 90% of which appear only once. This sequence joins TRBV7-8 and TRBJ2-7, with D maybe TRBD2 (5 bases). The sample consisted of PBMCs. This receptor was identified in a woman between 18 and 30 years old in good health and CMV-seronegative. As DNA, the CDR3 is TGTGCCAGCAGCCTAGTCAAACTTACGGGGAGCCGATCGTCTGAGCAGTACTTC. As protein: CASSLVKLTGSRSSEQYF. Full variable domain (remainder filled in from reference TRBV7-8 and TRBJ2-7): GAGVSQSPRYKVAKRGQDVALRCDPISGHVSLFWYQQALGQGPEFLTYFQNEAQLDKSGLPSDRFFAERPEGSVSTLKIQRTQQEDSAVYLCASSLVKLTGSRSSEQYFGPGTRLTVT.